The present entry profiles one T cell receptor beta chain with its context. These data come from a study of Graves' ophthalmopathy and Graves' hyperthyroidism. V shed 6 bases and J shed 2 bases, with 9 bases lying between them. CDR3 length: 13 residues. Germline lookup yields CDR1 MNHNS and CDR2 SASEGT. Amplified material comprised TCR beta CDR3 regions derived from RNA transcripts. Amplification began with first-round RT-PCR using HTBI primers, then second-round multiplex PCR was performed. One entry per CDR3 protein results from TCRdb running MiXCR on the multiplex PCR reads. The sample lists roughly 410,000 distinct CDR3 sequences, 15% occurring once.

This chain joins TRBV6-1 and TRBJ2-3; tentative D call: TRBD1 (6 bases). The clonotype comes from a woman aged 18-30 years with stable Graves' hyperthyroidism. The sequencing sample was made of peripheral blood. The CDR3 reads CASRRQATDTQYF. CDR3 DNA sequence: TGTGCCAGCAGAAGACAGGCCACAGATACGCAGTATTTT.